These T cell receptor beta chains were read from a single sample in a study of T-cell reconstitution after alpha-beta-depleted transplantation in children. TCRdb reprocessed the PCR reads with MiXCR, giving one entry per CDR3 protein. Among approximately 250,000 distinct CDR3 sequences listed, around 9.7% were seen once. The sample was PBMCs from the stem cell graft donor, taken from the stem cell graft. These receptors came from a human donor who donated a stem cell graft to a child with SCID. Both conserved end residues are trimmed from each CDR3.

length: 10; V: TRBV5-1; CDR3: ASSLRGYEQF
length: 11; V: TRBV24-1; CDR3: ATSASTGDPQF
length: 11; V: TRBV6-2/TRBV6-3; CDR3: ASSSIRSSEQY
length: 12; V: TRBV6-5; CDR3: ASSWTGTAYEQY
length: 11; V: TRBV20-1; CDR3: SATPPEGPEAF
length: 11; V: TRBV20-1; CDR3: SANDRTIYGYT
length: 13; V: TRBV5-1; CDR3: ASSGGTAYNSPLH
length: 14; V: TRBV7-8; CDR3: ASSPSWRTRIYEQY
length: 16; V: TRBV15; CDR3: ATSRDRDRGFNTGELF
length: 13; V: TRBV30; CDR3: AWSELQTGAGGYT
length: 11; V: TRBV5-1; CDR3: ASSSVIGTEAF
length: 13; V: TRBV28; CDR3: ASSPPQGMTNGYT
length: 11; V: TRBV5-1; CDR3: ASSLEGTYEQY
length: 9; V: TRBV5-1; CDR3: ASLFGDTQY
length: 14; V: TRBV7-2; CDR3: ASTKPGGRGANVLT
length: 12; V: TRBV19; CDR3: ASSAGTGGSPLH
length: 12; V: TRBV4-2; CDR3: ASSQPDSTETQY
length: 11; V: TRBV20-1; CDR3: SAAGQGGYGYT
length: 15; V: TRBV20-1; CDR3: CARDLGQGSQNSPLH
length: 12; V: TRBV5-1; CDR3: ASSPGQSTDTQY
length: 17; V: TRBV3-1; CDR3: ASSPGWTSGSRGTDTQY
length: 11; V: TRBV7-2; CDR3: ASSGDRDQPQH
length: 18; V: TRBV15; CDR3: ATSRDPGTDPRAVNQPQH
length: 16; V: TRBV7-6; CDR3: ASSLNSGGPRRTDTQY
length: 11; V: TRBV20-1; CDR3: SAPGTTDNEQF
length: 14; V: TRBV28; CDR3: ASSWGPAADNSPLH
length: 15; V: TRBV10-3; CDR3: AISEMTGETNQETQY
length: 10; V: TRBV20-1; CDR3: SASILERGYT
length: 11; V: TRBV5-1; CDR3: ASSSTDAILKF
length: 11; V: TRBV20-1; CDR3: SAPGLGYNEQF
length: 12; V: TRBV3-1; CDR3: ASSGDRANYGYT
length: 9; V: TRBV28; CDR3: ASSSIEKLF
length: 13; V: TRBV12-3/TRBV12-4; CDR3: ASSRGTANTGELF
length: 12; V: TRBV27; CDR3: ASSFGPGGNEQY
length: 13; V: TRBV7-2; CDR3: ASSLALSVSYEQY
length: 12; V: TRBV20-1; CDR3: SAGRGQTNQPQH
length: 15; V: TRBV20-1; CDR3: CARGGTGTSVQETQY
length: 16; V: TRBV7-8; CDR3: ASSLARLGQGAKGELF
length: 12; V: TRBV5-1; CDR3: ASSLESGFYGYT
length: 11; V: TRBV25-1; CDR3: ASSASGSLGAF